One sample yielded the 7 T cell receptor beta chains listed below, sequenced in a study of blood T cell repertoires in COVID-19. Repertoires were generated with immunoSEQ multiplex PCR, while TCRdb's copy carries only in-frame clones and drops some. There are 39,000 or so clones in the sample; approximately 90% occur only once, and 6.2% lies in the top ten. The sample comprised peripheral blood. Receptors were obtained from a human donor in a cohort sampled during active COVID-19.

The chain is built from TRBV19 and TRBJ1-1, with unresolved D. The CDR3 is 13 residues long. Trimming pared 3 bases from V and 3 bases from J, leaving 8 bases between. Germline V CDR1 and CDR2: LNHDA, SQIVND (reference sequence). CDR3 amino acids: CASSIGEDTEAFF. In nucleotides, the CDR3 is TGTGCCAGTAGTATCGGGGAGGACACTGAAGCTTTCTTT.

The V gene is TRBV10-3, the J gene TRBJ2-1, with TRBD1 as a possible D gene (6 bases). CDR3 size: 15 residues. Germline values: CDR1 ENHRY, CDR2 SYGVKD. V was shortened by 8 bases and J by 8 bases, with 22 bases between the two germline ends. The CDR3 is CAIRGGPGNADEQFF. CDR3 nucleotides: TGTGCCATCCGAGGGGGTCCAGGGAATGCAGATGAGCAGTTCTTC.

The chain has TRBV10-1 and TRBJ1-1; no reliable D call. Germline values: CDR1 WNHNN, CDR2 SYGVQD (reference sequence). The CDR3 spans 13 residues. Trimming removed 4 bases from V and 4 bases from J, with 10 bases in between. CDR3 region: CASSASEGTEAFF. In nucleotides, the CDR3 is TGCGCCAGCAGTGCCTCCGAGGGCACTGAAGCTTTCTTT.

This chain uses TRBV27 with TRBJ1-2, with TRBD1 as a possible D gene (5 bases). The germline V and J ends were trimmed by 3 bases and 5 bases, with 19 bases remaining between them. Germline CDR1 is MNHEY and CDR2 is SMNVEV (reference sequence). The CDR3 has 16 residues. This CDR3 is CASSFKRRAGRYGYTF. In nucleotides, the CDR3 is TGTGCCAGCAGTTTCAAGCGCCGCGCAGGGAGGTATGGCTACACCTTC.

The chain has TRBV18 and TRBJ1-6; TRBD1 agrees at 10 bases. V lost 4 bases and J lost 7; bases outside the gene matches: 4. The germline V gene encodes CDR1 KGHSH and CDR2 LQKENI. The CDR3 contains 15 residues. The CDR3 sequence is CASSRGQGLNSPLHF. The DNA of the CDR3 is TGTGCCAGCTCACGGGGACAGGGGCTGAATTCACCCCTCCACTTT.

The V gene is TRBV5-4, the J gene TRBJ1-2, with 7 nucleotides matching TRBD1. In germline, CDR1 is SGHNT, CDR2 YYREEE (reference sequence). The V segment lost 4 bases and the J segment 2 bases; nucleotides outside the gene matches: 8. The CDR3 length is 15 residues. Here the CDR3 reads CASSPSTGLNYGYTF. In DNA form, the CDR3 reads TGTGCCAGCAGCCCCTCGACAGGGTTAAACTATGGCTACACCTTC.

The chain has TRBV30 and TRBJ2-5, with D hard to call. Germline lookup yields CDR1 GTSNPN and CDR2 SVGIG (reference sequence). This CDR3 has 12 amino acids. Trimming shortened V by 5 bases and J by 5 bases, and 12 bases separated the two germline ends. The CDR3, as DNA: TGTGCCTGGGCCCGAGGAGCGGAGACCCAGTACTTC. This codes for CAWARGAETQYF.